This T cell receptor beta chain was obtained from a study of Ad26.COV2.S vaccination and SARS-CoV-2 variants. General observations from the study: It was reported that spike-specific CD8+ and CD4+ T cell responses were substantially broad after vaccination. The study found similar non-spike TCR breadth in vaccine and placebo recipients. In TCR breadth and depth analyses, total T cell responses may have been underestimated.

V was clipped by 8 bases and J by 1 base; unmatched bases: 16. CDR1 and CDR2 from the germline V gene are WSHSY and SAAADI. The CDR3 consists of 18 residues. This clone was counted once. The antigen is not known. Sequencing was performed with immunoSEQ multiplex PCR; in TCRdb, only in-frame clones are kept and a portion is missing. This repertoire shows over 400,000 clones, around 93% found once; its top ten account for more than 1.5%. The treatment was: 15 to 20 received Ad26.COV2.S at low or high dose, single or two shots; 5 received placebo; per-sample allocation not given. Each sample was drawn 63 days after the first injection (of vaccine or placebo).

The chain has TRBV10-2 and TRBJ2-3; TRBD2 matches at 9 bases. The clonotype originates from a person aged 18 to 59 who received the Ad26.COV2.S COVID-19 vaccine or a placebo. The material was peripheral blood, obtained in a trial of Ad26.COV2.S vaccine versus placebo. The CDR3 loop is CASCKSRGGPSRTDTQYF. CDR3 coding DNA: TGCGCCAGCTGCAAATCGCGGGGGGGCCCCTCTCGCACAGATACGCAGTATTTT.